This passage covers 2 T cell receptor beta chains from one sample sequenced in a study of blood T cell repertoires in COVID-19. Sequencing was performed with immunoSEQ multiplex PCR; in TCRdb, only in-frame clones are kept and a portion is missing. The sample records over 200,000 clones, 83% being singletons. Material: peripheral blood. Every receptor here comes from a woman aged 30 to 39 with COVID-19, enrolled during active disease.

The CDR3 protein is CASSGEGNSPLHF. CDR3 in DNA: TGCGCCAGCAGCGGGGAGGGCAATTCACCCCTCCACTTT. The rearrangement links TRBV5-1 to TRBJ1-6; no clear D. The V gene's germline CDR1 is SGHRS and CDR2 YFSETQ. This CDR3 region has 13 residues. V was cut by 4 bases and J by 7 bases, with 9 bases left in between.

This clone was counted between two and nine times. J is TRBJ2-7 and V is TRBV12-3 or TRBV12-4, with D maybe TRBD2 (6 bases). CDR3 length: 12 amino acids. V gave up 6 bases and J gave up 6 bases, with 12 bases separating them. The CDR3 bases are TGTGCCAGCAGACTAAGGGGAGGCGAGCAGTACTTC. It yields the protein CASRLRGGEQYF.